The rows below give T cell receptor beta chains drawn from one sample of a study of cytomegalovirus exposure and HLA in healthy donors. The table came from immunoSEQ multiplex PCR; TCRdb's copy has only in-frame clones and leaves some out. Found here are around 160,000 clones, roughly 76% of them singletons; the top ten hold about 1.9%. The sequencing sample was made of PBMCs. All receptors derive from a human donor in good health. Both conserved end residues are part of each CDR3. D genes are given only for firm matches. Expanded clones get a size class; other rows say once, few or many, or leave the size out.

NA TRBJ2-2 TRBV9 17 NA TGTGCCAGCAGCCCTGATGACGGGGGTCCCAACACCGGGGAGCTGTTTTTT CASSPDDGGPNTGELFF
NA TRBJ2-1 TRBV7-8 15 few TGTGCCAGCAGCTCTAGCGCCGCGGATTACAATGAGCAGTTCTTC CASSSSAADYNEQFF
NA TRBJ2-3 TRBV28 15 once TGTGCCAGCTTCCTAGGACAGTTCAACACAGATACGCAGTATTTT CASFLGQFNTDTQYF
TRBD1 TRBJ1-5 TRBV25-1 14 NA TGTGCCAGCAGTAAAGGACAGGGCAATCAGCCCCAGCATTTT CASSKGQGNQPQHF
TRBD1 TRBJ1-2 TRBV6-5 15 once TGTGCCAGCAATCAAGGACAGGGAGGGGACTATGGCTACACCTTC CASNQGQGGDYGYTF
NA TRBJ2-7 TRBV4-3 19 few TGCGCCAGCAGCCAAGAGTCCGAGTTACACGGCCTCGGCGGTTACGAGCAGTACTTC CASSQESELHGLGGYEQYF
TRBD2 TRBJ2-7 TRBV7-2 16 NA TGTGCCAGCAGCTCCGATCTGGCGGGGGGAGCCTACGAGCAGTACTTC CASSSDLAGGAYEQYF
NA TRBJ2-2 TRBV4-1 16 NA TGCGCCAGCAGCCAAAGGGGCACTGGGAACACCGGGGAGCTGTTTTTT CASSQRGTGNTGELFF
TRBD2 TRBJ2-3 TRBV5-1 14 NA TGCGCCAGCAAGCTAGCGGGGTCCACAGATACGCAGTATTTT CASKLAGSTDTQYF
TRBD2 TRBJ2-3 TRBV2 15 NA TGTGCCAGCAAGAGAGCGGGGTCTAGCACAGATACGCAGTATTTT CASKRAGSSTDTQYF
TRBD1 TRBJ2-7 TRBV19 15 NA TGTGCCAGTAATACCGCCGCAGGGGGCACCTACGAGCAGTACTTC CASNTAAGGTYEQYF
TRBD2 TRBJ2-1 TRBV13 16 NA TGTGCCAGCAGCTCGGAGCGGGGGGGCGCCCACAATGAGCAGTTCTTC CASSSERGGAHNEQFF
NA TRBJ1-3 TRBV5-6 16 NA TGTGCCAGCAGCTTGACTGGTAGCTCCTCTGGAAACACCATATATTTT CASSLTGSSSGNTIYF
TRBD1 TRBJ2-7 TRBV6-6 14 NA TGTGCCAGCAGTTTATCGGACAGGGCCGACGAGCAGTACTTC CASSLSDRADEQYF
TRBD2 TRBJ2-1 TRBV6-4 15 NA TGTGCCAGCAGTGCCGCGACTAGCGGAGGCAATGAGCAGTTCTTC CASSAATSGGNEQFF
TRBD2 TRBJ2-3 TRBV6-5 15 few TGTGCCAGCAGTTACCGGGGGGGCGTCGCAGATACGCAGTATTTT CASSYRGGVADTQYF
TRBD1 TRBJ1-2 TRBV7-9 14 NA TGTGCCAGCAGAGGACAGGTTTTTCCCTATGGCTACACCTTC CASRGQVFPYGYTF
NA TRBJ1-2 TRBV9 14 NA TGTGCCAGCAGCACCCTTATTTCTGGGGGGAGCTACACCTTC CASSTLISGGSYTF
NA TRBJ1-1 TRBV7-9 18 NA TGTGCCAGCAGCACCATTAGAAGGGGTGTCGAGGTGAACACTGAAGCTTTCTTT CASSTIRRGVEVNTEAFF
TRBD1 TRBJ1-1 TRBV2 14 NA TGTGCCAGCAGGAAGGACAGGGGGAACACTGAAGCTTTCTTT CASRKDRGNTEAFF
NA TRBJ2-7 TRBV18 14 NA TGTGCCAGCTCATCGGAAGGAGGCGACTACGAGCAGTACTTC CASSSEGGDYEQYF
NA TRBJ2-1 TRBV6-5 16 NA TGTGCCAGCAGTTACAATGAGAGGACGCCAGGGAATGAGCAGTTCTTC CASSYNERTPGNEQFF
TRBD2 TRBJ2-1 TRBV13 14 NA TGTGCCAGCAGAATCGCGGGGGGGCCATGTGAGCAGTTCTTC CASRIAGGPCEQFF
NA TRBJ1-2 TRBV21-1 14 NA TGTGCCAGCAGCAACAGGGGGCCGGGGTATGGCTACACCTTC CASSNRGPGYGYTF
TRBD1 TRBJ1-2 TRBV25-1 13 NA TGTGCCAGCAGTGAGCAGGGGGCGGATGGCTACACCTTC CASSEQGADGYTF
NA TRBJ2-2 TRBV7-8 15 NA TGTGCCAGCAGCTTAGCTCGGGTCAACACCGGGGAGCTGTTTTTT CASSLARVNTGELFF
NA TRBJ1-1 TRBV19 11 NA TGTGCCAGCGAGGGTGTAACTGAAGCTTTCTTT CASEGVTEAFF
NA TRBJ2-1 TRBV18 13 NA TGTGCCAGCTCCTCAGGCCCCCCAGAGGGGCAGTTCTTC CASSSGPPEGQFF
NA TRBJ2-7 TRBV6-1 13 NA TGTGCCAGCAGTGCGGAGCCCGGCTACGAGCAGTACTTC CASSAEPGYEQYF
NA TRBJ2-7 TRBV7-2 13 NA TGTGCCAGCAGCTTGCGGGGTAACTACGAGCAGTACTTC CASSLRGNYEQYF
NA TRBJ1-2 TRBV6-5 14 NA TGTGCCAGCAGTTACAGCCGGGGGAGAGATGGCTACACCTTC CASSYSRGRDGYTF
NA TRBJ1-2 TRBV19 13 few TGTGCCAGTAGCCCGAGGGGGTCCTATGGCTACACCTTC CASSPRGSYGYTF
NA TRBJ1-2 TRBV6-1 15 NA TGTGCCAGCAGTGAAAACAACAGAGGGTTGGACGGCTACACCTTC CASSENNRGLDGYTF
TRBD2 TRBJ2-5 TRBV6-4 15 NA TGTGCCAGCAGTGTTGACGGGGGGGCTGGGGAGACCCAGTACTTC CASSVDGGAGETQYF
NA TRBJ1-1 TRBV9 14 NA TGTGCCAGCAGCGTGGGGGGGGAGAACACTGAAGCTTTCTTT CASSVGGENTEAFF
NA TRBJ1-1 TRBV6-5 14 NA TGTGCCAGCAGTTACGCCCGGGGGAGGACTGAAGCTTTCTTT CASSYARGRTEAFF
NA TRBJ1-1 TRBV27 17 NA TGTGCCAGCAGCTTGATTCCGGGACAAACCTTGAACACTGAAGCTTTCTTT CASSLIPGQTLNTEAFF
NA TRBJ2-7 TRBV5-1 12 NA TGCGCCAGCAGCCCACCCAGCTACGAGCAGTACTTC CASSPPSYEQYF
NA TRBJ1-4 TRBV4-1 15 few TGCGCCAGCAGCCAAGCCTTAGCGGCTAATGAAAAACTGTTTTTT CASSQALAANEKLFF
NA TRBJ2-7 TRBV7-2 13 NA TGTGCCAGCAGGATACCCGTGGCCAATGTGCAGTACTTC CASRIPVANVQYF
TRBD2 TRBJ2-5 TRBV6-6 14 NA TGTGCCAGCAGTCCCGCGGGGGTTTGGGAGACCCAGTACTTC CASSPAGVWETQYF
NA TRBJ2-1 TRBV6-4 15 few TGTGCCAGCAGCCTACGCGGTGAAACAATGGATGAGCAGTTCTTC CASSLRGETMDEQFF
TRBD2 TRBJ2-1 TRBV9 14 NA TGTGCCAGCAGCCCGGGACTAGCGGGGGGGGAGCAGTTCTTC CASSPGLAGGEQFF
NA TRBJ2-5 TRBV7-9 14 NA TGTGCCAGCAGCTTTACCAGCGTCCAAGAGACCCAGTACTTC CASSFTSVQETQYF
TRBD1 TRBJ1-1 TRBV4-1 16 NA TGCGCCAGCAGCCAAGATTCCCCAGGGGGAGGCACTGAAGCTTTCTTT CASSQDSPGGGTEAFF
TRBD1 TRBJ2-7 TRBV5-4 12 NA TGTGCCAGCAGCTTTTGGACAGGGGAGCAGTACTTC CASSFWTGEQYF
NA TRBJ2-1 TRBV7-2 16 once TGTGCCAGCAGCTTAGCGCCTCGGGGGGCAGGCGATGAGCAGTTCTTC CASSLAPRGAGDEQFF
TRBD2 TRBJ2-7 TRBV9 14 NA TGTGCCAGCAGCGTAGGAGCGGGGGGGTTCGAGCAGTACTTC CASSVGAGGFEQYF